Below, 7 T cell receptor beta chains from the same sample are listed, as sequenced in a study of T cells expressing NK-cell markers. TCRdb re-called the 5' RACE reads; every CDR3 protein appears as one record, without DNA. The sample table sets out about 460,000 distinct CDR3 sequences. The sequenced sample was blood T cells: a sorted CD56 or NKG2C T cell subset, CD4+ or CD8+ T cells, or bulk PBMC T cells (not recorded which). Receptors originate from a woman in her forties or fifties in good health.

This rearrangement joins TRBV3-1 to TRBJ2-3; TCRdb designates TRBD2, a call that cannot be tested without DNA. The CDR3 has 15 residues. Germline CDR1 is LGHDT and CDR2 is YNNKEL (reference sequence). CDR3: CASSLGRETGDTQYF.

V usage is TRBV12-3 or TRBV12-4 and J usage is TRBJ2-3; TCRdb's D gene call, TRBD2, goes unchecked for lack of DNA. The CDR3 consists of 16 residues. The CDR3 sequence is CASSPPPLAAADTQYF.

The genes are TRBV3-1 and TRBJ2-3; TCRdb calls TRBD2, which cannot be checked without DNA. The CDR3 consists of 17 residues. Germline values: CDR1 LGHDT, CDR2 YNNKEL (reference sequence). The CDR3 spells CASSLPGGRLNTDTQYF.

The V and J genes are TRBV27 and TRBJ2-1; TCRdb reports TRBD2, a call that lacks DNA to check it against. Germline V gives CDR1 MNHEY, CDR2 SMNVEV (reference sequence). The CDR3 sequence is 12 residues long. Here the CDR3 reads CASSSLGTMPFF.

CDR3: CASSLPFLALGTDTQYF. The rearrangement links TRBV28 to TRBJ2-3; the D call of TRBD2 rests on TCRdb alone, since no DNA is present to check it. CDR3 size: 17 residues. Germline loops: CDR1 MDHEN, CDR2 SYDVKM.

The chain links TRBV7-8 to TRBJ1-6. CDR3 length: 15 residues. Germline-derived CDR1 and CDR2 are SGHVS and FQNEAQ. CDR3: CASSPREGASSPLHF.

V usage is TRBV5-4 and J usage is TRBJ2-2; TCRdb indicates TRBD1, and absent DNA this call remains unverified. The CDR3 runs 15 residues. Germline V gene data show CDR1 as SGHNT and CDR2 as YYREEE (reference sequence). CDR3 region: CASSLYRSVAGELFF.